The 27 T cell receptor beta chains listed next were all sequenced from one sample in a study of long-term antiretroviral therapy in people with HIV. The libraries were made with immunoSEQ v3.0 at survey level. Generated by immunoSEQ multiplex PCR, the TCRdb table keeps only in-frame clones and is missing some. Seen here are tens of thousands of clones, 82% observed once, and the top ten hold 5% to 7%. Sample: unsorted PBMCs, taken 0.2 years after starting antiretroviral therapy. The receptors were sampled from a woman in her twenties or thirties with HIV.

The genes are TRBV6-5 and TRBJ1-1; no clear D. Germline-derived CDR1 and CDR2 are MNHEY and SVGAGI. V lost 6 bases, J lost 1 base, and 6 bases lay in between. This CDR3 is 12 amino acids long. The CDR3 DNA reads TGTGCCAGCAGGCACGGGAACACTGAAGCTTTCTTT. As protein: CASRHGNTEAFF.

CDR3 loop: CASSLIGTNRPDTQYF. The CDR3 region has the DNA TGCGCCAGCAGCTTGATCGGGACTAACCGCCCAGATACGCAGTATTTT. The V gene is TRBV5-1, the J gene TRBJ2-3, with 7 nucleotides matching TRBD2. There are 16 residues in the CDR3. CDR1 is SGHRS, CDR2 YFSETQ, per germline. J gave up 4 bases and V 1 base, and 9 bases lay outside the gene matches. Filled out from reference TRBV5-1 and TRBJ2-3, the complete variable domain reads KAGVTQTPRYLIKTRGQQVTLSCSPISGHRSVSWYQQTPGQGLQFLFEYFSETQRNKGNFPGRFSGRQFSNSRSEMNVSTLELGDSALYLCASSLIGTNRPDTQYFGPGTRLTVL.

This chain joins TRBV29-1 and TRBJ1-2; unclear D gene. The CDR3 contains 11 residues. Trimming stripped 7 bases from V and 2 bases from J, with 8 bases between. Germline V gene lookup returns CDR1 SQVTM and CDR2 ANQGSEA. CDR3: CSGRGNYGYTF. DNA for the CDR3: TGCAGCGGGCGAGGGAACTATGGCTACACCTTC.

V and J are TRBV27 and TRBJ1-1, with 10 bases identical to TRBD1. The CDR3 sequence is 15 residues long. Germline lookup yields CDR1 MNHEY and CDR2 SMNVEV (reference sequence). V lost 6 bases and J lost 7; bases outside the gene matches: 11. The CDR3 sequence is CASSRLRDRGGEAFF. The CDR3 DNA follows: TGTGCCAGCAGCCGATTGAGGGACAGGGGTGGTGAAGCTTTCTTT.

The CDR3 DNA is TGTGCCAGCTCCCCCTCCCGAACTAATGAAAAACTGTTTTTT. Its protein is CASSPSRTNEKLFF. V and J are TRBV18 and TRBJ1-4; no clear D. V dropped 6 bases and J dropped 1 base, with 9 bases sitting between them. The CDR3 runs to 14 residues. The germline V gene encodes CDR1 KGHSH and CDR2 LQKENI.

The rearrangement links TRBV5-1 to TRBJ1-3, with D maybe TRBD1 (6 bases). This CDR3 is 14 amino acids long. Germline lookup yields CDR1 SGHRS and CDR2 YFSETQ. With 4 bases removed from V and 4 bases from J, the gap between germline ends came to 12 bases. The CDR3 sequence is CASSGGLLGNTIYF. As DNA, the CDR3 is TGCGCCAGCAGCGGGGGCCTCCTCGGAAACACCATATATTTT.

V is TRBV13 and J is TRBJ2-3; TRBD2 matches at 8 bases. CDR1 is PRHDT, CDR2 FYEKMQ, per germline (reference sequence). Trimming at V came to 5 bases and at J to 4 bases, leaving 8 bases not matched to a gene. CDR3 length: 15 amino acids. DNA for the CDR3: TGTGCCAGCAGCGCACGGGGGGGCCGGGCAGATACGCAGTATTTT. Translated: CASSARGGRADTQYF.

This clone was picked up one time. V is TRBV14 and J is TRBJ2-3; D is perhaps TRBD2 (6 bases). V lost 3 bases, J lost 2 bases, and 15 bases lay in between. CDR3 length: 16 amino acids. Germline CDR1 reads SGHDN; CDR2 reads FVKESK. This chain's CDR3 is CASSQEGFWATDTQYF. As DNA, the CDR3 is TGTGCCAGCAGCCAGGAGGGGTTCTGGGCCACAGATACGCAGTATTTT.

The chain joins TRBV19 to TRBJ1-5, with 8 bases that match TRBD1. J lost 1 base, V lost 5 bases, and 13 bases had no gene match. CDR3 length: 18 residues. Germline CDR1 and CDR2: LNHDA and SQIVND (reference sequence). This chain's CDR3 is CASSAKVRGQGSNQPQHF. The CDR3 bases are TGTGCCAGTAGTGCGAAAGTCAGGGGGCAAGGGAGCAATCAGCCCCAGCATTTT.

This chain links TRBV10-2 with TRBJ1-1, with no clear D. CDR1 and CDR2 from the germline V gene are WSHSY and SAAADI. Trimming took 9 bases from V and 1 from J, leaving 12 bases between them. The CDR3 loop spans 13 amino acids. The CDR3 reads CASGQWQNTEAFF. CDR3 in DNA: TGCGCCAGTGGGCAATGGCAGAACACTGAAGCTTTCTTT.

The chain employs TRBV5-1 and TRBJ2-7; D not resolved. The CDR3 is made up of 14 amino acids. Germline CDR1 and CDR2: SGHRS and YFSETQ. Trimming removed 4 bases from V and 5 bases from J, with 16 bases in between. This CDR3 reads CASSGGIHGNEQYF. The CDR3 nucleotides read TGCGCCAGCAGCGGCGGAATCCACGGCAACGAGCAGTACTTC.

This clone occurred a few times. This rearrangement joins TRBV5-4 to TRBJ1-1; 7 positions agree with TRBD1. V lost 3 bases and J lost 1; bases outside the gene matches: 3. CDR1 and CDR2 (germline): SGHNT, YYREEE (reference sequence). The CDR3 has 14 residues. The CDR3 coding sequence is TGTGCCAGCAGCTGGGGACAGACGAACACTGAAGCTTTCTTT. It translates to CASSWGQTNTEAFF.

V is TRBV11-2 and J is TRBJ2-3, with D unclear. Germline V gene lookup returns CDR1 SGHAT and CDR2 FQNNGV. This CDR3 has 12 residues. The V and J ends lost 1 base and 5 bases respectively, with 4 bases between them. This CDR3 reads CASSLGVDTQYF. Here the CDR3 DNA reads TGTGCCAGCAGCTTAGGGGTAGATACGCAGTATTTT.

The chain carries TRBV6-5 and TRBJ2-3; no definite D call. Germline V lookup: CDR1 MNHEY, CDR2 SVGAGI. Deletions cut 0 bases from V and 1 base from J, with 8 bases between. This CDR3 comprises 15 residues. The chain's CDR3 is CASSYSDPGTDTQYF. The CDR3 DNA reads TGTGCCAGCAGTTACTCAGACCCCGGCACAGATACGCAGTATTTT.

The chain combines TRBV5-1 with TRBJ2-2; a possible D gene is TRBD1 (6 bases). V lost 0 bases, J lost 4 bases, and 7 bases lay in between. Germline V CDR1 and CDR2: SGHRS, YFSETQ. The CDR3 spans 14 residues. CDR3 nucleotides: TGCGCCAGCAGCTTGGACAGGGTCACCGGGGAGCTGTTTTTT. Amino acid sequence: CASSLDRVTGELFF.

The V gene is TRBV9, the J gene TRBJ1-6; D is unresolved. There are 13 residues in the CDR3. Deletions cut 4 bases from V and 10 bases from J, with 12 bases between. From germline, CDR1 is SGDLS and CDR2 YYNGEE. CDR3 coding DNA: TGTGCCAGCAGCCCCAGACCAAGGTCACCCCTCCACTTT. The encoded protein is CASSPRPRSPLHF.

The chain is built from TRBV21-1 and TRBJ2-5; the table names TRBD1, a call not compared with the DNA. TRBV21-1 constitutes a pseudogene. This CDR3 spans 16 amino acids. The chain's CDR3 is CASSKAQQGGEETQYF. CDR3 nucleotide sequence: TGTGCCAGCAGCAAAGCGCAGCAGGGGGGAGAAGAGACCCAGTACTTC.

The genes are TRBV29-1 and TRBJ1-2, with D unresolved. The length of the CDR3 is 15 residues. Trimming pared 7 bases from V and 7 bases from J, leaving 25 bases between. Germline loops: CDR1 SQVTM, CDR2 ANQGSEA. The CDR3 here is CSATLTLDPLSGYTF. CDR3 sequence (DNA): TGCAGCGCCACACTCACTTTAGACCCACTTTCTGGCTACACCTTC.

The J gene is TRBJ1-1, the V gene TRBV2, with D unclear. The CDR3 is 11 residues long. CDR1 SNHLY and CDR2 FYNNEI come from the germline V gene. Trimming removed 7 bases at V and 1 base at J, with 4 bases between. CDR3 sequence reads: CASMRNTEAFF. In nucleotides, the CDR3 is TGTGCCAGCATGAGGAACACTGAAGCTTTCTTT.

The chain is built from TRBV5-3 and TRBJ2-7, with TRBD2 matching 13 bases. TRBV5-3 is assigned to the ORF class and has an uncertain function. CDR3 length equals 16 residues. V shed 3 bases and J 2 bases; nucleotides not matched to a gene: 5. CDR3 DNA: TGTGCCAGAAGCTCTACTAGCGGGGGGGCACCCTACGAGCAGTACGTC. Its protein product is CARSSTSGGAPYEQYV.

The J gene is TRBJ2-5, the V gene TRBV5-1; D is possibly TRBD1 (6 bases). Trimming left V 1 base short and J 3 bases short, with 13 bases between. Germline V gives CDR1 SGHRS, CDR2 YFSETQ. The CDR3 is 15 amino acids. The CDR3 nucleotides are TGCGCCAGCAGCTTGTTTCAGGGGACAAAAGAGACCCAGTACTTC. This codes for CASSLFQGTKETQYF.

The count of this clone is one. The chain employs TRBV2 and TRBJ2-3; D is uncertain. Germline lookup yields CDR1 SNHLY and CDR2 FYNNEI. There are 15 residues in the CDR3. Trimming pared 4 bases from V and 0 bases from J, leaving 11 bases between. This CDR3 is CASSVRWGSTDTQYF. CDR3 nucleotide sequence: TGTGCCAGCAGTGTCAGGTGGGGTAGCACAGATACGCAGTATTTT.

For the CDR3, the DNA is TGTGCCAGCAGCTTTCCTCTCTCAAAGAGGATCGACAATGAGCAGTTCTTC. This encodes CASSFPLSKRIDNEQFF. The chain recombines TRBV5-8 with TRBJ2-1; D is unclear. CDR1 is SGHTS and CDR2 is YDEGEE in the germline V gene. Trimming shortened V by 2 bases and J by 5 bases, and 20 bases separated the two germline ends. The CDR3 is 17 amino acids.

This clone came up a few times. The chain recombines TRBV27 with TRBJ1-5; 10 positions agree with TRBD1. V was pared by 6 bases and J by 8 bases, with 7 bases of the junction left unmatched. The CDR3 has 14 residues. Germline CDR1 MNHEY, CDR2 SMNVEV (reference sequence). CDR3 nucleotide sequence: TGTGCCAGCAGCCGTATCGGACAGGGGGAGCCCCAGCATTTT. Its translation is CASSRIGQGEPQHF.

The rearrangement links TRBV29-1 to TRBJ1-1; D gene unclear. Germline V gene lookup returns CDR1 SQVTM and CDR2 ANQGSEA. V lost 7 bases and J 0 bases, leaving 9 bases between the germline ends. The CDR3 spans 12 residues. The CDR3 loop reads CSAYPLNTEAFF. The CDR3 DNA is TGCAGCGCCTATCCCTTGAACACTGAAGCTTTCTTT.

This clone has only a few counts. This chain uses TRBV6-1 with TRBJ1-5, with 7 nucleotides matching TRBD1. The CDR3 is 15 amino acids. V shed 0 bases, J shed 6 bases, and the junction held 5 bases outside the gene matches. The germline V gene has CDR1 MNHNS and CDR2 SASEGT. CDR3 loop: CASSEAQGEGQPQHF. The CDR3 nucleotides read TGTGCCAGCAGTGAAGCTCAGGGGGAGGGTCAGCCCCAGCATTTT.

The rearrangement joins TRBV11-2 to TRBJ2-3; 7 positions agree with TRBD2. V shed 4 bases and J 1 base; nucleotides not matched to a gene: 5. This CDR3 comprises 15 residues. Germline V gives CDR1 SGHAT, CDR2 FQNNGV. Written as DNA, the CDR3 is TGTGCCAGCAGCTCCGGGACTAAAGGCACAGATACGCAGTATTTT. It yields the protein CASSSGTKGTDTQYF. Full variable domain (rest looked up from reference TRBV11-2 and TRBJ2-3): EAGVAQSPRYKIIEKRQSVAFWCNPISGHATLYWYQQILGQGPKLLIQFQNNGVVDDSQLPKDRFSAERLKGVDSTLKIQPAKLEDSAVYLCASSSGTKGTDTQYFGPGTRLTVL.